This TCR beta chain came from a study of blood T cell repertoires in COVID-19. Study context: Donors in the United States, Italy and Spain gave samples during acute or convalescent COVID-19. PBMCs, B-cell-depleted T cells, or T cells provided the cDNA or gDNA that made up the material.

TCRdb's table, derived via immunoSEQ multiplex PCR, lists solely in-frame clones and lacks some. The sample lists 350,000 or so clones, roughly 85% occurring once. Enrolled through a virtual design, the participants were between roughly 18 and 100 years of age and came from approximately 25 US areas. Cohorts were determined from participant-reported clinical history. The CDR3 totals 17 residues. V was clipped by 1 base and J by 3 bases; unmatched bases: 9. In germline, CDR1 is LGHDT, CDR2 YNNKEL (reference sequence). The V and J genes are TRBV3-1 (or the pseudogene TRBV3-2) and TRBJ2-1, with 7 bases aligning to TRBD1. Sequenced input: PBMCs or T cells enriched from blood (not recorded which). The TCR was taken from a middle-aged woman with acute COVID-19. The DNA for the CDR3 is TGTGCCAGCAGCCAAGGACGAAGACAGGGCCTCTACAATGAGCAGTTCTTC. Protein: CASSQGRRQGLYNEQFF.